The T cell receptor beta chain under discussion was sequenced for a study of T cells in Graves' hyperthyroidism and ophthalmopathy. Trimming removed 0 bases at V and 3 bases at J, with 9 bases between. CDR1 is SGHRS, CDR2 YFSETQ, per germline. This CDR3 contains 14 residues. Clinical symptoms, serum thyroxine, TRAb, thyroid ultrasound and orbital computed tomography informed diagnoses. Amplification of TCR beta CDR3 regions was performed using RNA transcripts as template. The HTBI primer set was used in a first-round RT-PCR of the TCR CDR3. TCRdb analysed the multiplex PCR reads with MiXCR anew, one entry per CDR3 protein. Counted here are approximately 710,000 distinct CDR3 sequences, 17% occurring once; the ten biggest clones make up 15% to 18%. This clonotype came up many times.

The chain carries TRBV5-1 and TRBJ1-2; TRBD1 might be the D (5 bases). The sequencing input was blood. This clonotype was sampled from a man aged 50-60 years with Graves' hyperthyroidism. Here the CDR3 reads CASSLGGTDYGYTF. CDR3 DNA: TGCGCCAGCAGCTTGGGCGGGACGGACTATGGCTACACCTTC.